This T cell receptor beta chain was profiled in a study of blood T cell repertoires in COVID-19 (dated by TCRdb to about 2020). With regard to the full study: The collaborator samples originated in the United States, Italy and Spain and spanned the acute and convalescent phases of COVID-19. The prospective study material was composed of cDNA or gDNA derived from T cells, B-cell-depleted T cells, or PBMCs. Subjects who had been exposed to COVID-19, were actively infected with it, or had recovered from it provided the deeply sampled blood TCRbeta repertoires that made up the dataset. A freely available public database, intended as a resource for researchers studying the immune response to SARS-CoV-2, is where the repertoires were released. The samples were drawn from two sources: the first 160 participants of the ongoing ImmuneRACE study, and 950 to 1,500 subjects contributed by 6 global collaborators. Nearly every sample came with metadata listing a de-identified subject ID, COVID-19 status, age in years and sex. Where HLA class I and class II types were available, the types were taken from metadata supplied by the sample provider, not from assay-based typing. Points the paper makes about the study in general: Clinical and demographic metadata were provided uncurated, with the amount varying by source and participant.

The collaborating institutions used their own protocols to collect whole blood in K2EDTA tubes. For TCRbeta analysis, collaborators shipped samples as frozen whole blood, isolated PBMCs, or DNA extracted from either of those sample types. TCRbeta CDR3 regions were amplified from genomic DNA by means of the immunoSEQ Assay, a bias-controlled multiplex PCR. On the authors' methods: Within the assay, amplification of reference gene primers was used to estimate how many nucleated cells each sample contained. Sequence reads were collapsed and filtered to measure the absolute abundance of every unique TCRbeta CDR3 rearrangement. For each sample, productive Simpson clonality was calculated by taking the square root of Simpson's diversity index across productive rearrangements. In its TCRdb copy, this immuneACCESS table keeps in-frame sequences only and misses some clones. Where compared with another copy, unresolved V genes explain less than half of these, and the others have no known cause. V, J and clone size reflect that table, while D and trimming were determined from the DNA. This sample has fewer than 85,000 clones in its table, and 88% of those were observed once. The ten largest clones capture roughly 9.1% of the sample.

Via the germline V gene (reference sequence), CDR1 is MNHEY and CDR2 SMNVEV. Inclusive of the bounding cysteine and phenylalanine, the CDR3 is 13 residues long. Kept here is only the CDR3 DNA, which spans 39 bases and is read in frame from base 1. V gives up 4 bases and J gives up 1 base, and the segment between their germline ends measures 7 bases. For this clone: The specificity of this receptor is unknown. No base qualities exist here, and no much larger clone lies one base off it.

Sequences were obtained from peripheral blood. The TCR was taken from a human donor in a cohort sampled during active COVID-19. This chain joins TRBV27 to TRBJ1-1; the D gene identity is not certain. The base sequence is TGTGCCAGCAGTTGGAGACCGAACACTGAAGCTTTCTTT. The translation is CASSWRPNTEAFF.